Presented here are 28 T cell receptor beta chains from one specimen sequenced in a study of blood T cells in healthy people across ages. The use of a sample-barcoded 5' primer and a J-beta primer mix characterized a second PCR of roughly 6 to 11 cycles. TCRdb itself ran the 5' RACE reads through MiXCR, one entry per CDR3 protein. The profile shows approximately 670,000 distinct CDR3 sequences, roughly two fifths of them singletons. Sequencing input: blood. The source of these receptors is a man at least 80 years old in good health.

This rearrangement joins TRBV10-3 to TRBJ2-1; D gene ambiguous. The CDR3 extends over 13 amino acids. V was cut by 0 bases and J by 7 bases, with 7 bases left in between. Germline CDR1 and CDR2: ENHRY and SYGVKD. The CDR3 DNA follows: TGTGCCATCAGTGAGTCCTCGCGGAATGAGCAGTTCTTC. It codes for CAISESSRNEQFF.

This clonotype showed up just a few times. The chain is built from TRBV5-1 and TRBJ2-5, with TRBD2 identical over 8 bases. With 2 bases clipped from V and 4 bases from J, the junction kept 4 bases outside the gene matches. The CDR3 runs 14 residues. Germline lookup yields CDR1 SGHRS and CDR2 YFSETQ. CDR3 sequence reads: CASSLTTSAETQYF. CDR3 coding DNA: TGCGCCAGCAGCTTAACGACTAGCGCAGAGACCCAGTACTTC. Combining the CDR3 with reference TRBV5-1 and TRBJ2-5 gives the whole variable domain KAGVTQTPRYLIKTRGQQVTLSCSPISGHRSVSWYQQTPGQGLQFLFEYFSETQRNKGNFPGRFSGRQFSNSRSEMNVSTLELGDSALYLCASSLTTSAETQYFGPGTRLLVL.

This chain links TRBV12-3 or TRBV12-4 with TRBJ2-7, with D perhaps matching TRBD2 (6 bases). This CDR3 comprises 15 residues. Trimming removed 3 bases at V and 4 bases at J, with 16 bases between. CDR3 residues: CASSFGGGTGYEQYF. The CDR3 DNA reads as TGTGCCAGCAGTTTCGGTGGGGGGACGGGGTACGAGCAGTACTTC.

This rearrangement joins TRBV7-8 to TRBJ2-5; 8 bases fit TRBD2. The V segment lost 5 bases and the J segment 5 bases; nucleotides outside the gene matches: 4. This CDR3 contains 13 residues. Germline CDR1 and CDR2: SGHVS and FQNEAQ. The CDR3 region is CASSRRLAETQYF. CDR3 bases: TGTGCCAGCAGCCGCCGACTAGCGGAGACCCAGTACTTC.

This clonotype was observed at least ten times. Here the CDR3 reads CASSHRDSIHEQYF. Here the CDR3 DNA reads TGTGCCAGCAGCCATCGGGACAGCATCCACGAGCAGTACTTC. The chain has TRBV13 and TRBJ2-7, with 7 bases matching TRBD1. The germline V gene has CDR1 PRHDT and CDR2 FYEKMQ (reference sequence). The CDR3 totals 14 residues. Trimming at V came to 5 bases and at J to 5 bases, leaving 9 bases not matched to a gene.

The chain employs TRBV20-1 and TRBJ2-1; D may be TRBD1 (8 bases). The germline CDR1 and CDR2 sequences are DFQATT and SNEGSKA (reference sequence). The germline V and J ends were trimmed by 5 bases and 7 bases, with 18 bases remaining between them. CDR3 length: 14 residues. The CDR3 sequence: CSASRTGRGNEQFF. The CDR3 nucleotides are TGCAGTGCTTCCCGGACAGGGAGGGGGAATGAGCAGTTCTTC.

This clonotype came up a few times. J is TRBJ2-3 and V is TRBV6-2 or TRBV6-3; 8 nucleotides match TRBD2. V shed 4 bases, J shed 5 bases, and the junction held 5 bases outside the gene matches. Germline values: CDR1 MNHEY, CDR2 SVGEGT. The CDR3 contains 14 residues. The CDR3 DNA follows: TGTGCCAGCAGTTGGTCTAGCGGGTTAGATACGCAGTATTTT. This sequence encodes CASSWSSGLDTQYF.

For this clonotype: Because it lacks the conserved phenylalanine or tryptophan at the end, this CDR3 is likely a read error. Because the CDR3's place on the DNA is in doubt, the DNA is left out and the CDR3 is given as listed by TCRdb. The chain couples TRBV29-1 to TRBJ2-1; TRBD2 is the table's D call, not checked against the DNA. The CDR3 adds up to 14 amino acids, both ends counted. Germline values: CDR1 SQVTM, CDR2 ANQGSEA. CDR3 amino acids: CSVGRTRSPMSSSS.

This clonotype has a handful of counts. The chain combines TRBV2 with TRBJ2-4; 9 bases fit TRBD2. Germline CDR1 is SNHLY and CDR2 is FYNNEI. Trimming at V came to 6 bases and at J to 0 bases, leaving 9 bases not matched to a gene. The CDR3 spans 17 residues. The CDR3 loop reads CASSMFLAGLAKNIQYF. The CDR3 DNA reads TGTGCCAGCAGCATGTTCCTAGCGGGGCTAGCCAAAAACATTCAGTACTTC.

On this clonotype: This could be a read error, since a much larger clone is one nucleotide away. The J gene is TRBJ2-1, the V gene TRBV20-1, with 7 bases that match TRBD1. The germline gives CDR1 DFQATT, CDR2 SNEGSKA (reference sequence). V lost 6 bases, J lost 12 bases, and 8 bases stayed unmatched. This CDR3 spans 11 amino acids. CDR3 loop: CSAVDRRGQFF. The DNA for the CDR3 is TGCAGTGCGGTGGACAGGAGAGGGCAGTTCTTC.

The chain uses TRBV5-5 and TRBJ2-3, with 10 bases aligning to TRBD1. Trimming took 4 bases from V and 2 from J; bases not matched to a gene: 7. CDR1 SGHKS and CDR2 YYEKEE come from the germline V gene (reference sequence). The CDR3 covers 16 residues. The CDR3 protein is CASSKGQGVVTDTQYF. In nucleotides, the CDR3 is TGTGCCAGCAGCAAAGGACAGGGGGTAGTCACAGATACGCAGTATTTT.

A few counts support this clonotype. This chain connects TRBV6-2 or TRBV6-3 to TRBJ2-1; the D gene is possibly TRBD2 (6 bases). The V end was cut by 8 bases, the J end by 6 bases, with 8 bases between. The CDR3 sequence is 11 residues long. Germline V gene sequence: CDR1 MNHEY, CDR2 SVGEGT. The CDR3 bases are TGTGCCAGCCTCGGGGGCAATGAGCAGTTCTTC. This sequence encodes CASLGGNEQFF.

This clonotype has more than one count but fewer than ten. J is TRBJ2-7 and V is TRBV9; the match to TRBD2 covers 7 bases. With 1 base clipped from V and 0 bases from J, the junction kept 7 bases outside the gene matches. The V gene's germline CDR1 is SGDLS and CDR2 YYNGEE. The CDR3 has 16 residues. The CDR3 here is CASSVTDSGNSYEQYF. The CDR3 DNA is TGTGCCAGCAGCGTAACTGACAGCGGGAACTCCTACGAGCAGTACTTC.

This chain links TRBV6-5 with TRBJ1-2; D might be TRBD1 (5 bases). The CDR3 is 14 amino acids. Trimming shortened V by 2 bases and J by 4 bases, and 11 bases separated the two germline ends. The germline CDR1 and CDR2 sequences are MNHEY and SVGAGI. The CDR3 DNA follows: TGTGCCAGCAGTTACGGTCAGGGAGTCTATGGCTACACCTTC. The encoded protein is CASSYGQGVYGYTF.

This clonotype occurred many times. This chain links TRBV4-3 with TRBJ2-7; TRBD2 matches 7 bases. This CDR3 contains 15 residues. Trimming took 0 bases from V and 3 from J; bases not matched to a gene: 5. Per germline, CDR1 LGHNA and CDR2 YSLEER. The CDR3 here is CASSQERGGLYEQYF. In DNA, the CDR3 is TGCGCCAGCAGCCAAGAACGGGGAGGGCTCTACGAGCAGTACTTC.

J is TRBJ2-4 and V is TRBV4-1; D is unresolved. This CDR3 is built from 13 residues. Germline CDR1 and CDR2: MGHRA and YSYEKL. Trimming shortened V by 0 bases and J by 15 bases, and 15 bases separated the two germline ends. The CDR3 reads CASSQERDRKRYF. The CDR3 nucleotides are TGCGCCAGCAGCCAAGAGCGAGATCGGAAGAGGTACTTC.

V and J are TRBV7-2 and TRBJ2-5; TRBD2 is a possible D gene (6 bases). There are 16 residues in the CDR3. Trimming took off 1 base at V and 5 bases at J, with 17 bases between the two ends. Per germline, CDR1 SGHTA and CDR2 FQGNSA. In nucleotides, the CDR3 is TGTGCCAGCAGCTTAGTTACCGGGGGACCTCGGGAGACCCAGTACTTC. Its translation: CASSLVTGGPRETQYF.

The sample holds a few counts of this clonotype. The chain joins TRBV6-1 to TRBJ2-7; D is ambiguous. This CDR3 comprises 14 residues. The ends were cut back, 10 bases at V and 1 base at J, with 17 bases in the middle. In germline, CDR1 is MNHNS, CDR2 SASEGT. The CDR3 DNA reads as TGTGCCACCCAGCCCCCGGGTTATTCCTACGAGCAGTACTTC. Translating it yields CATQPPGYSYEQYF.

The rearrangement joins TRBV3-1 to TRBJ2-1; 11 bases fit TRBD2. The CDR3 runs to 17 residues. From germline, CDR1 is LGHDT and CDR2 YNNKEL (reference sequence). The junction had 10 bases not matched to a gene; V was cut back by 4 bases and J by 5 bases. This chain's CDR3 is CASSLRSGREKNNEQFF. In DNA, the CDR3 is TGTGCCAGCAGCCTCCGTAGCGGGAGGGAGAAGAACAATGAGCAGTTCTTC.

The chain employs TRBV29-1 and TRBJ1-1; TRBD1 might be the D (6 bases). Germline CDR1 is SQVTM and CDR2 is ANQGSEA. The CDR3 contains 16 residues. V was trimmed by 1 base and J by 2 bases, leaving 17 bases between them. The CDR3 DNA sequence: TGCAGCGTTGAAGCTTCCCTCGCCAGGGGTAACACTGAAGCTTTCTTT. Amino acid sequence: CSVEASLARGNTEAFF. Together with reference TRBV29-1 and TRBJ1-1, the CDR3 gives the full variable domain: SAVISQKPSRDICQRGTSLTIQCQVDSQVTMMFWYRQQPGQSLTLIATANQGSEATYESGFVIDKFPISRPNLTFSTLTVSNMSPEDSSIYLCSVEASLARGNTEAFFGQGTRLTVV.

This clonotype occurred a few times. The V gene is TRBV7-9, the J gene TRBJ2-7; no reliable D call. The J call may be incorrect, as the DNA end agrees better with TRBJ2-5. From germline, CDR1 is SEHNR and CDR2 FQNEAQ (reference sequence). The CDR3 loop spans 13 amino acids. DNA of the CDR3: TGTGCCAGCAGCTTACGCTCTGCTGAGACCCAGTACTTC. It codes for CASSLRSAETQYF.

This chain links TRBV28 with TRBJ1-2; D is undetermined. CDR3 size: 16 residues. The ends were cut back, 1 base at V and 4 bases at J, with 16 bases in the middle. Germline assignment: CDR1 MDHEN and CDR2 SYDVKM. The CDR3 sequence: CASSLLASPGLYGYTF. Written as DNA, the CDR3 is TGTGCCAGCAGTTTATTGGCTTCACCAGGACTCTATGGCTACACCTTC.

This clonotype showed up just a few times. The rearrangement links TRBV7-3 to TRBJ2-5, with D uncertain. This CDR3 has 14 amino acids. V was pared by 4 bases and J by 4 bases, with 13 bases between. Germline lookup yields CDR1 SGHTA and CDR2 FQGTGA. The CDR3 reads CASSSRPLGETQYF. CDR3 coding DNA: TGTGCCAGCAGCTCACGGCCCCTAGGAGAGACCCAGTACTTC.

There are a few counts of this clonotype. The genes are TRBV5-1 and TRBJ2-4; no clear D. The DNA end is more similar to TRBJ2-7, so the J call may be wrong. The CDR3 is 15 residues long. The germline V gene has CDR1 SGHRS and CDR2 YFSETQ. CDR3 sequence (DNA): TGCGCCAGCAGCCCGCCGAGGAGCCAGCGAAGCGAGCAGTACTTC. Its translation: CASSPPRSQRSEQYF.

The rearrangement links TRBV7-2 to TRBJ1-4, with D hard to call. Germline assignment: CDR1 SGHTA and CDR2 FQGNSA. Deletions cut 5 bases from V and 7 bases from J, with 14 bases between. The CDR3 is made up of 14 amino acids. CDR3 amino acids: CASSLPTSSEKLFF. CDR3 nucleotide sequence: TGTGCCAGCAGCCTTCCCACCTCTAGTGAAAAACTGTTTTTT.

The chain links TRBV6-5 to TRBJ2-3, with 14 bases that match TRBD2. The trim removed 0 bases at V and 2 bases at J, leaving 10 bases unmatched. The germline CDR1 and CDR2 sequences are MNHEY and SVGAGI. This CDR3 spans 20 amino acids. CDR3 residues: CASSYSGQGTSGGNTDTQYF. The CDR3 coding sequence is TGTGCCAGCAGTTACTCGGGACAGGGGACTAGCGGGGGAAACACAGATACGCAGTATTTT.

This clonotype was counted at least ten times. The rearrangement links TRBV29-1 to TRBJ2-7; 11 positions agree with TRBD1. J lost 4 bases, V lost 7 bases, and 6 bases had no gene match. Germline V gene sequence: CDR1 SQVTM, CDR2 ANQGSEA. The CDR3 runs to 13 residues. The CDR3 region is CSGGTGGEYEQYF. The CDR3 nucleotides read TGCAGCGGCGGGACAGGGGGGGAATACGAGCAGTACTTC.

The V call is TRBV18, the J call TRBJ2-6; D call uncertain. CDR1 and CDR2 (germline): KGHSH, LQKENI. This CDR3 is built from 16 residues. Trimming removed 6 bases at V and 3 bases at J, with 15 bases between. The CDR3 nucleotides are TGTGCCAGCTCGGGCACAACCTCAGGTGGGGCCAACGTCCTGACTTTC. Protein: CASSGTTSGGANVLTF.